Listed below are T cell receptor beta chains from one sample, sequenced in a study of cytomegalovirus exposure and HLA in healthy donors. Here immunoSEQ multiplex PCR was the method, and the copy in TCRdb shows in-frame clones only, minus some. The data show some 140,000 clones, with 65% to 80% seen just once and approximately 8.3% held by the top ten. The specimen was PBMCs. These receptors all stem from a woman aged 45-65 years in good health and CMV-seropositive. The CDR3 runs from the conserved cysteine through the conserved F or W. The order of the fields is V gene, J gene, D gene, clone size, CDR3 DNA, CDR3 protein. A D gene is named only where the DNA matches it firmly. Where a row states a size, it is once, few, many or the class of an expanded clone; other rows omit it.

>TRBV9|TRBJ1-1|NA|few
TGTGCCAGCAGCGTGGGGGGCACTGAAGCTTTCTTT
CASSVGGTEAFF
>TRBV28|TRBJ2-7|NA|once
TGTGCCAGCAGTTTCCTGGGGGGTTACGAGCAGTACTTC
CASSFLGGYEQYF
>TRBV2|TRBJ1-6|TRBD1|NA
TGTGCCAGCAGCCTGGGACAGGGAGGGTCACCCCTCCACTTT
CASSLGQGGSPLHF
>TRBV6-4|TRBJ1-1|NA|few
TGTGCCAGCAGTGACTGGTCGGGTGAAGCTTTCTTT
CASSDWSGEAFF
>TRBV4-2|TRBJ2-7|NA|NA
TGTGCCAGCAGCCAACTACCGGCGGCAGTCTCCTACGAGCAGTACTTC
CASSQLPAAVSYEQYF
>TRBV19|TRBJ1-2|NA|NA
TGTGCCAGTACCGACGGGAGGGACACCTATGGCTACACCTTC
CASTDGRDTYGYTF
>TRBV5-1|TRBJ2-7|NA|NA
TGCGCCAGCAGCTTAGTCAGGGCGAGCTCCTACGAGCAGTACTTC
CASSLVRASSYEQYF
>TRBV28|TRBJ2-1|TRBD1|NA
TGTGCCAGCAGCCAGACAGGGGCCGTCTCCTACAATGAGCAGTTCTTC
CASSQTGAVSYNEQFF
>TRBV28|TRBJ2-7|TRBD1|NA
TGTGCCAGCAGTCTAGGACAGGTGTACGAGCAGTACTTC
CASSLGQVYEQYF
>TRBV30|TRBJ2-1|TRBD1|NA
TGTGCCTGGTCGGACAGGGGAGAGGGCGAGCAGTTCTTC
CAWSDRGEGEQFF
>TRBV5-1|TRBJ1-1|NA|NA
TGCGCCAGCAGCTTGGTAGGGGACACTGAAGCTTTCTTT
CASSLVGDTEAFF
>TRBV10-3|TRBJ2-2|TRBD1|NA
TGTGCCATCAGTCTCGGGACAGGGCACACCGGGGAGCTGTTTTTT
CAISLGTGHTGELFF
>TRBV5-4|TRBJ1-6|TRBD1|NA
TGTGCCAGCAGCAATACAGGGGGAGGAAGTGTTGGTTCACCCCTCCACTTT
CASSNTGGGSVGSPLHF
>TRBV7-9|TRBJ2-3|TRBD2|NA
TGTGCCAGCAGCTTAGCTCGGGGGGGGCACGTCGGTAACACAGATACGCAGTATTTT
CASSLARGGHVGNTDTQYF
>TRBV27|TRBJ2-1|TRBD1|NA
TGTGCCAGCAGCCTACGGGGACAGGGTACCTACAATGAGCAGTTCTTC
CASSLRGQGTYNEQFF
>TRBV27|TRBJ1-1|NA|NA
TGTGCCAGCAGTTTATCCGGGGGGTACACTGAAGCTTTCTTT
CASSLSGGYTEAFF
>TRBV9|TRBJ1-2|NA|NA
TGTGCCAGCAGCGCCTTTCAATTGGGGCCTCTACGTGCCTATGGCTACACCTTC
CASSAFQLGPLRAYGYTF
>TRBV14|TRBJ1-3|NA|NA
TGTGCCAGCAGCCAACCCACAGGGCCGAGGTGGAACACCATATATTTT
CASSQPTGPRWNTIYF
>TRBV6-6|TRBJ1-5|NA|once
TGTGCCAGCAGTGGGCGTCAGCCCCAGCATTTT
CASSGRQPQHF
>TRBV29-1|TRBJ2-3|NA|once
TGCAGCGTTGAAGGGCTAGACAGCACAGATACGCAGTATTTT
CSVEGLDSTDTQYF
>TRBV28|TRBJ2-3|NA|many
TGTGCCAGCAGTGTGACAGACCCGATAACCGCGCCAGATACGCAGTATTTT
CASSVTDPITAPDTQYF
>TRBV5-1|TRBJ1-5|NA|NA
TGCGCCAGCAGCTCCTCAGGGCATAGCAATCAGCCCCAGCATTTT
CASSSSGHSNQPQHF
>TRBV14|TRBJ2-1|NA|NA
TGTGCCAGCAGCCAAGACAGGGGGGCCGATGAGCAGTTCTTC
CASSQDRGADEQFF
>TRBV6-1|TRBJ1-2|TRBD1|few
TGTGCCAGCAGACCTGGTGCGACAGGGAACTATGGCTACACCTTC
CASRPGATGNYGYTF
>TRBV5-4|TRBJ2-2|NA|NA
TGTGCCAGCAGCCAGACAGAAAACACCGGGGAGCTGTTTTTT
CASSQTENTGELFF
>TRBV30|TRBJ2-2|NA|NA
TGTGCCTGGAGTCCCGTTGGGGAGCTGTTTTTT
CAWSPVGELFF
>TRBV7-3|TRBJ2-2|TRBD1|NA
TGTGCCAGCAGCTTCGACAGGGCCGGGGAGCTGTTTTTT
CASSFDRAGELFF
>TRBV29-1|TRBJ2-3|NA|NA
TGCAGCGTTGCGCTTCGACTTAGAAAGGAGCAGGATACGCAGTATTTT
CSVALRLRKEQDTQYF
>TRBV30|TRBJ1-1|TRBD1|NA
TGTGCCTGGAGCCGAGACCGACAGGGGCACCACACTGAAGCTTTCTTT
CAWSRDRQGHHTEAFF
>TRBV10-3|TRBJ1-1|TRBD1|NA
TGTGCCATCAGGGGACAGGGGGCGCCGAACACTGAAGCTTTCTTT
CAIRGQGAPNTEAFF
>TRBV2|TRBJ2-1|TRBD1|NA
TGTGCCAGCGGGGATAGACAGGGCTCCTACAATGAGCAGTTCTTC
CASGDRQGSYNEQFF
>TRBV5-1|TRBJ2-1|TRBD2|NA
TGCGCCAGCAGCATGCCCGGGACTAGCGGGGAAGGGAGCTCCTACAATGAGCAGTTCTTC
CASSMPGTSGEGSSYNEQFF
>TRBV5-1|TRBJ2-3|NA|NA
TGCGCCAGCAGGTTTAATTCAGATACGCAGTATTTT
CASRFNSDTQYF
>TRBV2|TRBJ1-1|NA|NA
TGTGCCAGCAGTGTCCAAGCGAACACTGAAGCTTTCTTT
CASSVQANTEAFF
>TRBV19|TRBJ1-1|TRBD1|NA
TGTGCCAGTAGTTCCCCCGAACAGGGGGTAATGAACACTGAAGCTTTCTTT
CASSSPEQGVMNTEAFF
>TRBV6-5|TRBJ2-3|NA|few
TGTGCCAGCAGTTACGGTGGGGGGGCCCCCCATACGCAGTATTTT
CASSYGGGAPHTQYF
>TRBV18|TRBJ2-3|NA|NA
TGTGCCAGCTCACCACCGGCAGGGACTTCCGATACGCAGTATTTT
CASSPPAGTSDTQYF
>TRBV5-1|TRBJ1-2|NA|NA
TGCGCCAGCAGCTCGGCACCGGGACAAGTAAACTATGGCTACACCTTC
CASSSAPGQVNYGYTF
>TRBV5-1|TRBJ2-1|NA|NA
TGCGCCAGCAGCTTGGTTCGGTCAGGGGACAATGAGCAGTTCTTC
CASSLVRSGDNEQFF
>TRBV9|TRBJ2-5|TRBD2|NA
TGTGCCAGCAGCGTTAGCGGGGGGTACCAAGAGACCCAGTACTTC
CASSVSGGYQETQYF
>TRBV4-2|TRBJ2-3|NA|NA
TGTGCCAGCAGCCGATCACGGGGCACAGATACGCAGTATTTT
CASSRSRGTDTQYF
>TRBV19|TRBJ1-5|NA|NA
TGTGCCAGTAGTATAGTTTATGAGAATCAGCCCCAGCATTTT
CASSIVYENQPQHF
>TRBV28|TRBJ2-7|NA|NA
TGTGCCAGCAGTGGGGCAGCCCAAATCTTCTCCTACGAGCAGTACTTC
CASSGAAQIFSYEQYF
>TRBV28|TRBJ1-2|TRBD1|NA
TGTGCCAGCAGTCCCACGGGACAGGGCTATGGCTACACCTTC
CASSPTGQGYGYTF
>TRBV6-6|TRBJ2-3|NA|NA
TGTGCCAGCACTCGGTCCGCAGATACGCAGTATTTT
CASTRSADTQYF
>TRBV7-2|TRBJ1-2|TRBD1|few
TGTGCCAGCAGCTCATTGAAGGGACAGACTACCTTC
CASSSLKGQTTF
>TRBV9|TRBJ1-4|TRBD1|NA
TGTGCCAGCAGCCCCCTGGGGACAGGGAGTGAAAAACTGTTTTTT
CASSPLGTGSEKLFF
>TRBV19|TRBJ2-4|NA|NA
TGTGCCACCCGCCGAGGGGGGGGAAACATTCAGTACTTC
CATRRGGGNIQYF
>TRBV7-8|TRBJ2-5|NA|NA
TGTGCCAGCAGCTTACTCAGGGTGGAGACCCAGTACTTC
CASSLLRVETQYF
>TRBV27|TRBJ2-7|NA|NA
TGTGCCAGCAGTTTAAAGGGGATAACCTACGAGCAGTACTTC
CASSLKGITYEQYF
>TRBV7-9|TRBJ2-3|NA|once
TGTGCCAGCAGCCCCCTGCGTAGCACAGATACGCAGTATTTT
CASSPLRSTDTQYF
>TRBV5-4|TRBJ1-2|TRBD1|NA
TGTGCCAGCAGCTTGAGAACAGGGGACCTGAACTATGGCTACACCTTC
CASSLRTGDLNYGYTF
>TRBV4-1|TRBJ1-6|NA|few
TGCGCCAGCAGCCAAGTAATTTTAGGGGGAATCAATTCACCCCTCCACTTT
CASSQVILGGINSPLHF
>TRBV7-8|TRBJ2-3|NA|NA
TGTGCCAGCAGCTTTCGACAGGGAGGCGCCACAGATACGCAGTATTTT
CASSFRQGGATDTQYF
>TRBV6-1|TRBJ2-1|NA|NA
TGTGCCAGCAGTGTTACAGGGATTTCCTACAATGAGCAGTTCTTC
CASSVTGISYNEQFF
>TRBV5-4|TRBJ2-1|NA|few
TGTGCCAGCAGCGTTACCGTCAGTTCCAACTCCTACAATGAGCAGTTCTTC
CASSVTVSSNSYNEQFF
>TRBV6-5|TRBJ1-2|NA|NA
TGTGCCAGCAGTTACGGGGGCCAGAACTATGGCTACACCTTC
CASSYGGQNYGYTF
>TRBV5-5|TRBJ1-2|NA|NA
TGTGCCAGCAGCTTGGACGGTTCTAACTATGGCTACACCTTC
CASSLDGSNYGYTF
>TRBV5-4|TRBJ2-1|NA|NA
TGTGCCAGCAGCTTGGAGAGCTACCCTGAGCAGTTCTTC
CASSLESYPEQFF
>TRBV11-2|TRBJ2-7|TRBD1|NA
TGTGCCAGCAGCGCCCCGGGACAGGGCATACACGAGCAGTACTTC
CASSAPGQGIHEQYF